This T cell receptor beta chain was captured in a study of CD4 T cells in relation to SARS-CoV-2 and coronaviruses. Study-wide background: The HLA restriction of the shared crossreactive spike epitopes was mapped. Study-level points and caveats: No donor gave both pre-pandemic and post-infection samples.

Concerning this clone itself: Antigen unknown.

CDR3 length: 15 amino acids. Germline V gene data show CDR1 as KGHSH and CDR2 as LQKENI. V lost 3 bases and J 8 bases, leaving 17 bases between the germline ends. The protocol was immunoSEQ multiplex PCR, while the TCRdb copy is restricted to in-frame clones and leaves out a portion. This table has around 23,000 clones, approximately 82% appearing once. The unexposed donors gave CD4+ T cells in 2011-2018, prior to COVID-19. CD4+ T cells were isolated from the cells after about 11 days of culture. The specimen was CD4+ T cells from PBMCs, cultured in vitro. The chain joins TRBV18 to TRBJ2-1; D might be TRBD2 (6 bases). The TCR comes from a human donor in good health. The CDR3: CASSPGLLGVHEQFF. DNA for the CDR3: TGTGCCAGCTCACCGGGACTGCTGGGGGTGCATGAGCAGTTCTTC.